This T cell receptor beta chain emerged from a study of Graves' ophthalmopathy and Graves' hyperthyroidism (dated by TCRdb to the late 2010s). About the full investigation: Peripheral blood was collected at initial diagnosis, prior to any treatment. In total, approximately 130 blood samples were TCR-sequenced: approximately 42 ophthalmopathy, around 75 hyperthyroidism and approximately 17 hyperthyroidism-to-ophthalmopathy patients. An independent validation cohort was composed of fewer than 20 hyperthyroidism patients and over 15 patients who later progressed from hyperthyroidism to ophthalmopathy. The 100 or so discovery patients were randomly split 7:3 into training and test sets. Following sample collection, hyperthyroidism patients were given methimazole at a starting dose of 30 mg daily, and ophthalmopathy patients were given high-dose intravenous methylprednisolone. To explore V-J signatures that separate ophthalmopathy from hyperthyroidism, a discovery set of fewer than 110 patients was enrolled, consisting of about 45 with ophthalmopathy and roughly 60 with stable hyperthyroidism. The study used TCR beta repertoire signatures to distinguish Graves' ophthalmopathy from Graves' hyperthyroidism and to predict progression to ophthalmopathy. In several hyperthyroidism patients, the T-cell repertoires found in thyroid tissue were compared with those found in blood. Results the study describes overall, beyond this receptor: In validation, the model predicted ophthalmopathy progression with nearly 71% sensitivity and 72.22% specificity; 12 predicted patients were CT-confirmed with GO in a median of approximately 6.5 months. Most expanded thyroid clonotypes with a frequency above 0.001 also appeared in blood, which suggests that blood repertoires may reflect the immune response in the thyroid. The 13-signature model separated ophthalmopathy from stable hyperthyroidism with approximately 88% sensitivity and about 81% specificity in cross-validation, and 80%/75% in the test set. Sample size was not statistically predetermined, and group allocation was not concealed from the investigators.

For repertoire sequencing, TCR beta CDR3 regions were amplified from RNA transcripts. The first round of RT-PCR was done with HTBI primers and the Qiagen OneStep RT-PCR kit, and was followed by a second round of multiplex PCR, then size selection and purification. Libraries were sequenced on an Illumina HiSeq2000 using paired-end 100 bp reads. In the authors' own workflow: SOAPnuke was used to process the reads, throwing out any read that had adapters, had uncalled bases, had a mean Phred below 15, or lacked an exact constant-primer or identifier match. COPE v1.2.5 was used to merge high-quality paired reads. Each unique nucleotide sequence was defined as a clonotype, and clonotypes were aligned to IMGT TRB V, D and J references with MiTCR v1.1. Only V-J combinations with frequency above 0.0001 were analysed, covering 99% to 99.2% of repertoires. For each V-J combination, a TCR clonal expansion and chaos score was defined as F50 clonal expansion divided by the chaos observed in the TCRdist matrix. Welch's t-statistics and random forest were used to reduce the features to about a dozen V-J combinations, which were then used as input to a naive Bayes classifier. The similarity between thyroid and blood repertoires was quantified using the Morisita-Horn index. In-frame beta chains were kept once TCRdb had trimmed the public reads at Q25 with fastp and called clones with MiXCR. Each entry is one CDR3 protein sequence, shown with its most common DNA and genes. These V and J calls derive from TCRdb rather than the authors' analysis. Recorded for this sample are hundreds of thousands of distinct CDR3 sequences; roughly 21% of them occurred a single time. The top ten hold roughly 3.2% of the sample.

The sample holds many counts of this clonotype. No cognate antigen has been identified for it. One base away there is no much larger clone; base qualities are not given. Inclusive of the bounding cysteine and phenylalanine, the CDR3 is 13 residues long. The only DNA kept is the CDR3, 39 bases in frame from the first base. Relative to germline, V is 4 bases shorter and J is 7 bases shorter, with 13 bases between their ends. CDR1 and CDR2 are read off the germline V gene (reference sequence) as LGHDT and YNNKEL. Stable hyperthyroidism was defined as no progression to ophthalmopathy within 18 months of follow-up. The hyperthyroidism patients were 18 to 65 years old and newly diagnosed, with a disease duration of less than 2 months. Patients were excluded if they had other autoimmune diseases, uncontrolled infections, pregnancy or lactation. Clinical symptoms, serum thyroxine, TRAb, thyroid ultrasound and orbital computed tomography were used for diagnosis. PBMCs were isolated from about 9 ml of fresh peripheral blood by Ficoll-Paque density gradient centrifugation. Total RNA was extracted using Trizol reagent, and RNA quality was checked on an Agilent 2100 Bioanalyzer.

This sequence originates from a woman aged 18 to 35 with stable Graves' hyperthyroidism. Donor details come from another sample of the same person, matched by shared clones. The sequence joins TRBV3-1 to TRBJ1-1, with a tentative D gene TRBD1 over 5 matching bases. Sequenced input: peripheral blood. The DNA sequence is given as TGTGCCAGCAGCCTTCGGGGCGTGAATGAAGCTTTCTTT. This translates into CASSLRGVNEAFF. Here the CDR3 is joined to the reference TRBV3-1 and TRBJ1-1 genes, and the full variable domain is: DTAVSQTPKYLVTQMGNDKSIKCEQNLGHDTMYWYKQDSKKFLKIMFSYNNKELIINETVPNRFSPKSPDKAHLNLHINSLELGDSAVYFCASSLRGVNEAFFGQGTRLTVV.